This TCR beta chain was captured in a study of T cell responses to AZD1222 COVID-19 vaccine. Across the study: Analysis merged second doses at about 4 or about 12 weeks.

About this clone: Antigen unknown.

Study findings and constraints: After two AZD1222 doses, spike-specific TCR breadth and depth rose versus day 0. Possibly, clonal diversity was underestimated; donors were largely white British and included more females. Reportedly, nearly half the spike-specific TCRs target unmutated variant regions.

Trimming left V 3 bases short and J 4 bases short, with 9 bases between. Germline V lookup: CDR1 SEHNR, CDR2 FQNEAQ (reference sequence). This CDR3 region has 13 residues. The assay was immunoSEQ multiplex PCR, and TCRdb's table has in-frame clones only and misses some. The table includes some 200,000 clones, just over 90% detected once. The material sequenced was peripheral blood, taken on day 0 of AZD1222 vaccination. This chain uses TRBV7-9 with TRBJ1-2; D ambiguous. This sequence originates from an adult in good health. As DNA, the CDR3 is TGTGCCAGCAGCTTTGAGGAAGCCTATGGCTACACCTTC. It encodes CASSFEEAYGYTF.